This T cell receptor beta chain was sequenced in a study of Graves' ophthalmopathy and Graves' hyperthyroidism. V lost 8 bases, J lost 0 bases, and 14 bases lay in between. Germline V gene data show CDR1 as SNHLY and CDR2 as FYNNEI. CDR3 length equals 14 residues. Clinicians diagnosed using symptoms, serum thyroxine, TRAb, thyroid ultrasound and orbital computed tomography. Amplification of the TCR beta CDR3 regions used RNA transcripts (as template). Second-round multiplex PCR came after first-round RT-PCR with HTBI primers. Via MiXCR, TCRdb re-called the multiplex PCR reads, giving one row per CDR3 protein. The profile covers about 1.2 million distinct CDR3 sequences, with 36% appearing a single time and around 10% taken by the ten largest.

The sample was peripheral blood or thyroid tissue (not recorded which). The rearrangement uses TRBV2 and TRBJ2-7; perhaps D is TRBD1 or TRBD2 (5 bases each). This TCR was sampled from an adult man with Graves' hyperthyroidism. The CDR3 DNA reads as TGTGCCAGCTCGGACTCCGGGGCCTCCTACGAGCAGTACTTC. Residues: CASSDSGASYEQYF.